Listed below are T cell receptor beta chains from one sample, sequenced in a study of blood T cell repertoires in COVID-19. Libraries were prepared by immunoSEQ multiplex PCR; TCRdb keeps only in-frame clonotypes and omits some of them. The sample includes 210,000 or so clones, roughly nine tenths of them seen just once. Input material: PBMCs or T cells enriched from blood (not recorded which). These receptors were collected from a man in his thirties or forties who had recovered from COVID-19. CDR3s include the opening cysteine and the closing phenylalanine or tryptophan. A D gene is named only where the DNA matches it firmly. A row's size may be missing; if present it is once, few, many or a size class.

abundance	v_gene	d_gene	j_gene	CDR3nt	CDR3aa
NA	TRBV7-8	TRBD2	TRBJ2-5	TGTGCCAGCAGCCAAACTATCAGCGCGGGGGGGCCCTCTAGAGAGACCCAGTACTTC	CASSQTISAGGPSRETQYF
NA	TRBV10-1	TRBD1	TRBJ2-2	TGCGCCAGCAGCTCTCAGGGGGTCGGGGAGCTGTTTTTT	CASSSQGVGELFF
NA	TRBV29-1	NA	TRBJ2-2	TGCAGCGTTGAAACCCCGGGTCCGAACACCGGGGAGCTGTTTTTT	CSVETPGPNTGELFF
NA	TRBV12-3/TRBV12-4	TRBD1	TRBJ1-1	TGTGCCAGCAGCTCGACAGGGACGACTGAAGCTTTCTTT	CASSSTGTTEAFF
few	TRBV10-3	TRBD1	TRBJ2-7	TGTGCCATCGGGACAGGGGAATTGCACGAGCAGTACTTC	CAIGTGELHEQYF
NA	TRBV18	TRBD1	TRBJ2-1	TGTGCCAGCTCACCGTTCACCGGGACAGGGGGGATCAATGAGCAGTTCTTC	CASSPFTGTGGINEQFF
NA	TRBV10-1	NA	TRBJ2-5	TGCGATACGCGGGGTCCTAAGGAGACCCAGTACTTC	CDTRGPKETQYF
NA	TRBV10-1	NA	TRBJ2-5	TGCGCCAGCAGTGCTGGGAGCGAAAGGATTAACTTC	CASSAGSERINF
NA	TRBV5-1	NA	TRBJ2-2	TGCGCCAGCAGCTTGGGTTTTCTGAACACCGGGGAGCTGTTTTTT	CASSLGFLNTGELFF
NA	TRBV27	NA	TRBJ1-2	TGTGCCAGCAGTGACCAGGCCGGGGCTAACTATGGCTACACCTTC	CASSDQAGANYGYTF
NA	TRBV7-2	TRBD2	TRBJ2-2	TGTGCCAGCAGCGCATCGACTAGCGGGAAGGGAACCGGGGAGCTGTTTTTT	CASSASTSGKGTGELFF
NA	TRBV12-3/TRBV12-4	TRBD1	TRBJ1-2	TGTGCCAGCAGCACAGGACAGGGGTTTAGCTACACCTTC	CASSTGQGFSYTF
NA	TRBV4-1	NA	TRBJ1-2	TGCGCCAGCAGCCAAGCCCAGACAGTGAGCCTGCTATTTGGCTACACCTTC	CASSQAQTVSLLFGYTF
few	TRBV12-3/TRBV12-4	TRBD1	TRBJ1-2	TGTGCCAGCAGTTACCGGGACAGTAGTGGCTACACCTTC	CASSYRDSSGYTF
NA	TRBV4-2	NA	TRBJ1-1	TGTGCCAGCAGCCAACAGGCACACACTGAAGCTTTCTTT	CASSQQAHTEAFF
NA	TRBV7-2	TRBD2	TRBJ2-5	TGTGCCAGCAGTCTGAGCCGGGGGGGGGAGACCCAGTACTTC	CASSLSRGGETQYF
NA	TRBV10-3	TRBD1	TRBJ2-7	TGTGCCATCAGGTTGGGACAGGGAAACGAGCAGTACTTC	CAIRLGQGNEQYF
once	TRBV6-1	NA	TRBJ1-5	TGTGCCAGCAGTGAGTCAGATAGGAGGCCCCAGCATTTT	CASSESDRRPQHF
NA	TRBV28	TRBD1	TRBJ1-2	TGTGCCAGCAGTTTGTTGGACAGGAAAAACTATGGCTACACCTTC	CASSLLDRKNYGYTF
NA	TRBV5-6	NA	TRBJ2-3	TGTGCCAGCAGCTTGACACTGCGGGAATCCCATACGCAGTATTTT	CASSLTLRESHTQYF
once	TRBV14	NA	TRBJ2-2	TGTGCCAGCAGCCAATGGTTAGCGTCCGGGGAGCTGTTTTTT	CASSQWLASGELFF
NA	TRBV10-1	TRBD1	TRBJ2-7	TGCGCCAGCAGTGAGTCGGACAGGGGCGACCTATCCTACGAGCAGTACTTC	CASSESDRGDLSYEQYF
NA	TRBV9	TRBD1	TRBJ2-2	TGTGCCAGCAGCGTAGGGACAGGGGCGAGCACCGGGGAGCTGTTTTTT	CASSVGTGASTGELFF
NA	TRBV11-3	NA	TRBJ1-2	TGTGCGAGACTGGGGGGGTCCCATGGCTACACCTTC	CARLGGSHGYTF
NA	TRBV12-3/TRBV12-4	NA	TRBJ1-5	TGTGCCAGCAGTTTCGGACACCCATCAGCCCAGCATTTT	CASSFGHPSAQHF
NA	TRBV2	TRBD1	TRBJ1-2	TGTGCCAGCAGTGGTGGGACAGGGGGCTATGGCTACACCTTC	CASSGGTGGYGYTF
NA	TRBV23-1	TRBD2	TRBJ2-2	TGCGCCGGCCCCTCTCCTGTAGCGGGGCGCAACACCGGGGAGCTGTTTTTT	CAGPSPVAGRNTGELFF